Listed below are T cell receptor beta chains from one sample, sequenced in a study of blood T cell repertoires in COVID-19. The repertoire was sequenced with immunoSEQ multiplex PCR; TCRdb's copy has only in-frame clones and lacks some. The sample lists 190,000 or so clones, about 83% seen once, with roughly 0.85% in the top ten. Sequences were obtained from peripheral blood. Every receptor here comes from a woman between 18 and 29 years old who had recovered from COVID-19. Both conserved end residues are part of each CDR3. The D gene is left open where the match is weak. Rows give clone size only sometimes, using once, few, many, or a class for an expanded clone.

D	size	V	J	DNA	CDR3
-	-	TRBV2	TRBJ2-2	TGTGCCAGCAGTGAGATGGGTCGACGAGGCACCGGGGAGCTGTTTTTT	CASSEMGRRGTGELFF
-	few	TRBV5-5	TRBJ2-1	TGTGCCAGCAGCATTAGCGTCTACAATGAGCAGTTCTTC	CASSISVYNEQFF
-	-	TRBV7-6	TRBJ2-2	TGTGCCAGCAGCCTCTTCCTAGCGCTGAACACCGGGGAGCTGTTTTTT	CASSLFLALNTGELFF
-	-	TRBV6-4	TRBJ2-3	TGTGCCAGCAGTGACCAGGGGGGCGCAGATACGCAGTATTTT	CASSDQGGADTQYF
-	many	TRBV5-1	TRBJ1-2	TGCGCCAGCAGCTTGACACGGGGAGGCTATGGCTACACCTTC	CASSLTRGGYGYTF
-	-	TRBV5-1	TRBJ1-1	TGCGCCAGCAGGCAGAGGACAACAGGGATTCCCATGAACACTGAAGCTTTCTTT	CASRQRTTGIPMNTEAFF
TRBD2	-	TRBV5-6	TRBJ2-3	TGTGCCAGCAGCTTGAGGCCCGGGACTAGCGGGAGGGATACGCAGTATTTT	CASSLRPGTSGRDTQYF
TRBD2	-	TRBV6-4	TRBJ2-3	TGTGCCAGCTCACTAGCGGGGGAAGGAGATACGCAGTATTTT	CASSLAGEGDTQYF
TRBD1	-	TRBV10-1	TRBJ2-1	TGCGCCAGCCCATCAACCGACAGGGATCCCTACAATGAGCAGTTCTTC	CASPSTDRDPYNEQFF
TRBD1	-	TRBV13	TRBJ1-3	TGTGCCAGCAGCTTGGATCCCGAGACAGGGAGGAACACCATATATTTT	CASSLDPETGRNTIYF
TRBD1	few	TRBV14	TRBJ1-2	TGTGCCAGCAGCCAAGTGACAGGGAGTGGCTACACCTTC	CASSQVTGSGYTF
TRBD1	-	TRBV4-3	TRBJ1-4	TGCGCCAGCAGCCAGGGACAGGGGGCTGGCAATGAAAAACTGTTTTTT	CASSQGQGAGNEKLFF
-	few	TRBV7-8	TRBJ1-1	TGTGCCAGCAGCTTAGCCCGAGCGAACACTGAAGCTTTCTTT	CASSLARANTEAFF
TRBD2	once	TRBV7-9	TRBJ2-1	TGTGCCAGCAGCTTAGGACTAGCGGGGGACTACAATGAGCAGTTCTTC	CASSLGLAGDYNEQFF
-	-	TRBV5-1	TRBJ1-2	TGCGCCAGCAGCTTGGGGGGGCTTAGGGATGGCTACACCTTC	CASSLGGLRDGYTF
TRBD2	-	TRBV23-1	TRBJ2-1	TGCGCCAGCGTAAGCGGGAGATGGGGCAATGAGCAGTTCTTC	CASVSGRWGNEQFF
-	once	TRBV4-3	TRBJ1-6	TGCGCCAGCAGCCAAGGAGTACAGGCGAGTTCACCCCTCCACTTT	CASSQGVQASSPLHF
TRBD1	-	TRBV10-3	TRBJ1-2	TGTGCCATCATTGCCGTAATAGACAGGGGGATTGGCTACACCTTC	CAIIAVIDRGIGYTF
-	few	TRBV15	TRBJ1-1	TGTGCCACCAAGCGGAGTCGGAACACTGAAGCTTTCTTT	CATKRSRNTEAFF
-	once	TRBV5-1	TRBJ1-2	TGCGCCAGCAGCTTGGACAGTAACTATGGCTACACCTTC	CASSLDSNYGYTF
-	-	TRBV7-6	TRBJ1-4	TGTGCCAGCAGCCCGATAGGGGCGACTAATGAAAAACTGTTTTTT	CASSPIGATNEKLFF
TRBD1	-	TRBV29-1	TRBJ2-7	TGCAGCGTTGGTACCGGGACAGGGGGCTCGAGGGAGCAGTACTTC	CSVGTGTGGSREQYF
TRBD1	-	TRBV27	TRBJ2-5	TGTGCCAGCAGTCCCGAGCCGGCCTCAGGGGGCCTGAAGGAGACCCAGTACTTC	CASSPEPASGGLKETQYF
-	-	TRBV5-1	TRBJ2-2	TGCGCCAGCAGCTCCACTGAAGTCGGGGAGCTGTTTTTT	CASSSTEVGELFF
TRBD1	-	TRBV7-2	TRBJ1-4	TGTGCCAGCAGCTTAGGGCGGACAGGGAGTGAAAAACTGTTTTTT	CASSLGRTGSEKLFF
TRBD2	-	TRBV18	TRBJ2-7	TGTGCCAGCTCCCGGGGGGGGACTGGGTCCTACGAGCAGTACTTC	CASSRGGTGSYEQYF
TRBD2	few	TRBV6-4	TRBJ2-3	TGTGCCAGCAGTGCGGGATCTAGCGGGAGCACAGATACGCAGTATTTT	CASSAGSSGSTDTQYF
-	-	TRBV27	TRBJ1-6	TGTGCCAGCAGGGGGGGTTATGAGTCACCCCTCCACTTT	CASRGGYESPLHF
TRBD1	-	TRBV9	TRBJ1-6	TGTGCCAGCAGCGGGACAGGGGGTTCACCCCTCCACTTT	CASSGTGGSPLHF
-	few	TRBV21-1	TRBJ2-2	TGTGCCAGCAGCAAGGAAGGGGGCGAGACCGGGGAGCTGTTTTTT	CASSKEGGETGELFF
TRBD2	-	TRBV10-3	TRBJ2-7	TGTGCCATCAGTGAGGGAGTAGCGGGCGAGAACTACGAGCAGTACTTC	CAISEGVAGENYEQYF
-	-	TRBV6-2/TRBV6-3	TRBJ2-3	TGTGCCAGCAGTCCACTGCAAGATACGCAGTATTTT	CASSPLQDTQYF
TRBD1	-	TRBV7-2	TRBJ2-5	TGTGCCAGCAGCGCTGGGACAGGGACCCAAGAGACCCAGTACTTC	CASSAGTGTQETQYF
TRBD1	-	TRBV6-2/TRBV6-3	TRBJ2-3	TGTGCCAGCAGTTCTTTACAGGGGTCTTACGCAGATACGCAGTATTTT	CASSSLQGSYADTQYF
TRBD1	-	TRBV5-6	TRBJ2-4	TGTGCCAGCAGTTGGGACAGGGGGCTGAAAAACATTCAGTACTTC	CASSWDRGLKNIQYF
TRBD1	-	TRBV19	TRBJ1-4	TGTGCCAGTAGTTCCGCACAGGGGGCTTGGGGTGAAAAACTGTTTTTT	CASSSAQGAWGEKLFF
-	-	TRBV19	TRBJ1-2	TGTGCCAGTATGCACCGGGGGAGGAACGGTGGCTACACCTTC	CASMHRGRNGGYTF
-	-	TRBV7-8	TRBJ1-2	TGTGCCAGCAGCGCACCGGGTCGAGCCTTCTATGGCTACACCTTC	CASSAPGRAFYGYTF
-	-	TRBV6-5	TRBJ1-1	TGTGCCAGCAGGCGGGACACTGAAGCTTTCTTT	CASRRDTEAFF
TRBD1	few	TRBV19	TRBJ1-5	TGTGCCATCGGACAGGGTGGGCAGCCCCAGCATTTT	CAIGQGGQPQHF
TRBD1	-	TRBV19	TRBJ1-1	TGTGCCAGTAGTATAAAAGGGGACAGGGGTTCTGAAGCTTTCTTT	CASSIKGDRGSEAFF
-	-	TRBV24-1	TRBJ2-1	TGTGCCACCAGTGATTACGAGGGAGGCAGCTCCTACAATGAGCAGTTCTTC	CATSDYEGGSSYNEQFF
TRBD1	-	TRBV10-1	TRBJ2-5	TGCGCCAGCACTGAGTGTGGACAGGGGGAGACCCAGTACTTC	CASTECGQGETQYF
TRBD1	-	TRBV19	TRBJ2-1	TGTGCCAGTAGGTTGACAGGGGGCCACAATGAGCAGTTCTTC	CASRLTGGHNEQFF
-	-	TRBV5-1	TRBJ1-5	TGCGCCAGCAGCTTGGACGGGAGGAATAGCAATCAGCCCCAGCATTTT	CASSLDGRNSNQPQHF
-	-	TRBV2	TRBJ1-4	TGTGCCAGCAGTGAACTAGAAGTTAATGAAAAACTGTTTTTT	CASSELEVNEKLFF
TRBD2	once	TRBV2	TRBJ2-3	TGTGCCAGCAGTGAAGGGCTAGCGGGGATCACAGATACGCAGTATTTT	CASSEGLAGITDTQYF
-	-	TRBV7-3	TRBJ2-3	TGTGCCAGCGGAGCCTCTAGCACAGATACGCAGTATTTT	CASGASSTDTQYF
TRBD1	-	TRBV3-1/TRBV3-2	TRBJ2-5	TGTGCCAGCAGCACCGAGGGACAGATCAAAGAGACCCAGTACTTC	CASSTEGQIKETQYF